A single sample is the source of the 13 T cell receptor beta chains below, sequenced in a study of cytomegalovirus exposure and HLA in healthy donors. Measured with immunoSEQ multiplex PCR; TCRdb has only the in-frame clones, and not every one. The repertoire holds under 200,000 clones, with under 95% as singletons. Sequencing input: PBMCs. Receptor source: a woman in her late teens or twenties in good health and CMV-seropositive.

CDR3 nucleotides: TGTGCCAGCAGCAACGGACAGGGGAGGAACACTGAAGCTTTCTTT. This codes for CASSNGQGRNTEAFF. The rearrangement joins TRBV5-6 to TRBJ1-1, with 9 bases that match TRBD1. Losses at the gene ends were 4 bases for V and 1 base for J; bases not matched to a gene: 5. CDR1 and CDR2 from the germline V gene are SGHDT and YYEEEE. The CDR3 is made up of 15 amino acids.

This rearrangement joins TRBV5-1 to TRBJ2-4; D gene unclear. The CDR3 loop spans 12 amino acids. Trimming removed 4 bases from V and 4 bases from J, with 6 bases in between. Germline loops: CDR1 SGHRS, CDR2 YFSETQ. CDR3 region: CASSGQKNIQYF. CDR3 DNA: TGCGCCAGCAGCGGCCAGAAAAACATTCAGTACTTC.

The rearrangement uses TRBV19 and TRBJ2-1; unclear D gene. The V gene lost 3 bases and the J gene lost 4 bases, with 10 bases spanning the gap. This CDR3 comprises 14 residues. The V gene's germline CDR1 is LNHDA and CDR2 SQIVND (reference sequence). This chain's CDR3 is CASSIGQRYNEQFF. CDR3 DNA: TGTGCCAGTAGTATTGGGCAGAGATACAATGAGCAGTTCTTC.

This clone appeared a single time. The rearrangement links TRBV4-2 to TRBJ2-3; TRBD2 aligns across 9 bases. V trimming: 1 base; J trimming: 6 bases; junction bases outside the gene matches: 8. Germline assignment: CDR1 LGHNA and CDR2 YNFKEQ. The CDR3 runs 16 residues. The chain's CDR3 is CASSQGFGTSSDTQYF. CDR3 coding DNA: TGTGCCAGCAGCCAAGGCTTTGGGACTAGCTCGGATACGCAGTATTTT.

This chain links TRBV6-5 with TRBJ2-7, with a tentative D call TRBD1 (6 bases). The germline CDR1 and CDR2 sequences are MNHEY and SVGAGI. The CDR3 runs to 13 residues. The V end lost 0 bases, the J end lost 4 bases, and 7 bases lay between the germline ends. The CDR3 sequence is CASSYSQGYEQYF. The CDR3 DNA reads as TGTGCCAGCAGTTACTCCCAGGGGTACGAGCAGTACTTC.

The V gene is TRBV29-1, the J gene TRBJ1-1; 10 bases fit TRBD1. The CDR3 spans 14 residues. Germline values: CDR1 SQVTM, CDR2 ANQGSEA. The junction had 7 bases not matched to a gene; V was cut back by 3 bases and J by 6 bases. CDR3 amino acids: CSVDRTGGRSEAFF. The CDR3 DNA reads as TGCAGCGTTGATCGGACAGGGGGGAGGTCTGAAGCTTTCTTT. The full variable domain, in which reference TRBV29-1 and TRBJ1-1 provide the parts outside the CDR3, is SAVISQKPSRDICQRGTSLTIQCQVDSQVTMMFWYRQQPGQSLTLIATANQGSEATYESGFVIDKFPISRPNLTFSTLTVSNMSPEDSSIYLCSVDRTGGRSEAFFGQGTRLTVV.

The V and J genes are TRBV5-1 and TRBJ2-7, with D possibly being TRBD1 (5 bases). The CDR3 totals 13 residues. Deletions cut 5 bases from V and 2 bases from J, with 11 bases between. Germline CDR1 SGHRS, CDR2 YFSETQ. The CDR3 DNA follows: TGCGCCAGCAGTTCTCAGGGTGCCTACGAGCAGTACTTC. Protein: CASSSQGAYEQYF.

The CDR3 DNA sequence: TGTGCCAGCAGCTTGGGACAGGGGGCTGCGACAGATACGCAGTATTTT. Its protein is CASSLGQGAATDTQYF. V gene TRBV5-4 combines with J gene TRBJ2-3; TRBD1 agrees at 10 bases. The junction had 4 bases not matched to a gene; V was cut back by 0 bases and J by 3 bases. CDR1 SGHNT and CDR2 YYREEE come from the germline V gene (reference sequence). This CDR3 spans 16 amino acids.

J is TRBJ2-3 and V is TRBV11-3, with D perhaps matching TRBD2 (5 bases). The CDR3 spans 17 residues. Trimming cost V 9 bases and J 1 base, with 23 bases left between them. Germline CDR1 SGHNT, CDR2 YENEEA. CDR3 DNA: TGTGCCAGGAGAGGAGGCCCCCAGCGGCCGGGCACAGATACGCAGTATTTT. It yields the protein CARRGGPQRPGTDTQYF.

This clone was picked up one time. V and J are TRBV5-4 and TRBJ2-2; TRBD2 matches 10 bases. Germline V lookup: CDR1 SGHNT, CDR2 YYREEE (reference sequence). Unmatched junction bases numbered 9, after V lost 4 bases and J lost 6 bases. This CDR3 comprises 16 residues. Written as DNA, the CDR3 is TGTGCCAGCAGCCCGGGGGGACTAGCGTTATCCGGGGAGCTGTTTTTT. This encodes CASSPGGLALSGELFF.

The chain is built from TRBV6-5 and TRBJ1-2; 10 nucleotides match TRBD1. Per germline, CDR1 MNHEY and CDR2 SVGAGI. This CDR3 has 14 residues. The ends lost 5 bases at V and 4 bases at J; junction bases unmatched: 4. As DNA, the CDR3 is TGTGCCAGCAGTCCTCGGGACAGGGGCTATGGCTACACCTTC. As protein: CASSPRDRGYGYTF.

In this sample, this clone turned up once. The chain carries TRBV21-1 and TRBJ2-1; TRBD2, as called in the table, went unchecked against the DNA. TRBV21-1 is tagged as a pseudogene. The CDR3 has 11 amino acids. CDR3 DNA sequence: TGTGCCATAGCGGGACCCAATGAGCAGTTCTTC. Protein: CAIAGPNEQFF.

CDR3 amino acids: CASSPGWDIQYF. The CDR3 region has the DNA TGTGCCAGCAGTCCCGGGTGGGACATTCAGTACTTC. V usage is TRBV27 and J usage is TRBJ2-4; D unclear. V lost 5 bases to trimming and J lost 8 bases, with 10 bases between them. The germline V gene encodes CDR1 MNHEY and CDR2 SMNVEV (reference sequence). The CDR3 loop spans 12 amino acids.